This section outlines one TCR beta chain sequence together with its context. Its antigen remains unidentified. The data are from a study of cytomegalovirus exposure and HLA in healthy donors. Study overall: About 82 million unique TCRs from HLA-typed donors were held in an early release of data. Study-wide results and caveats: Accounts indicate the classifier identified cytomegalovirus status with strong specificity and sensitivity. TCR beta chain V- and J-gene trimming was linked, in a later analysis, to a missense variant in DCLRE1C.

PCR primers comprised 60 Vbeta and 13 Jbeta primers. Profiling relied on immunoSEQ multiplex PCR, and the TCRdb table lists in-frame clones only, not all of them. The repertoire holds 89,000 or so clones, with around four fifths as singletons. Germline V gene sequence: CDR1 MGHRA, CDR2 YSYEKL. There are 16 residues in the CDR3. Trimming removed 0 bases at V and 0 bases at J, with 12 bases between. This TCR was recovered from a boy between 10 and 17 years old in good health and CMV-seronegative. Sequencing was done on a sample of PBMCs. V gene TRBV4-1 combines with J gene TRBJ2-7; maybe TRBD2 (5 bases). The CDR3 here is CASSQERAVSSYEQYF. CDR3 nucleotides: TGCGCCAGCAGCCAAGAAAGAGCGGTGAGCTCCTACGAGCAGTACTTC.